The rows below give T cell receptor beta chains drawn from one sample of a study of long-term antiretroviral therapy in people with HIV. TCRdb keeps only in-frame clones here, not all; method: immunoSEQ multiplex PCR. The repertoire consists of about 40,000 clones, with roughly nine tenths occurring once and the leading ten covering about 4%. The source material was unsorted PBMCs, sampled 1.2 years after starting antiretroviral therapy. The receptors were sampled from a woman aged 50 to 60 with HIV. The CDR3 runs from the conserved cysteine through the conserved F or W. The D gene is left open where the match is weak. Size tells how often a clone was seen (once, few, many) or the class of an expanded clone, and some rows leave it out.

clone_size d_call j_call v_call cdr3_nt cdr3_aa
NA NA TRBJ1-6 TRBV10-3 TGTGCCATCAGTCCCGACGGGACACCCAATTCACCCCTCCACTTT CAISPDGTPNSPLHF
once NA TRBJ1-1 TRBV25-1 TGTGCCAGCAGTGAAGGTGGTCGAAGGGAGAACACTGAAGCTTTCTTT CASSEGGRRENTEAFF
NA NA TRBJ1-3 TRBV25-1 TGTGCCAGCAGTGAATGGGTGACAGGCTCTGGAAACACCATATATTTT CASSEWVTGSGNTIYF
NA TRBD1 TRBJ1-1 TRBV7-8 TGTGCCAGCAGCCAACGGACAGGGGGCATGAACACTGAAGCTTTCTTT CASSQRTGGMNTEAFF
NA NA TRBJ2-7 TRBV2 TGTGCCAGCAGCGCGGGGTACTCCTACGAGCAGTACTTC CASSAGYSYEQYF
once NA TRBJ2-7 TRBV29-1 TGCAGCGCTACCAGGGGTCGGCGCGGAGACGAGCAGTACTTC CSATRGRRGDEQYF
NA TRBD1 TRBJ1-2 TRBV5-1 TGCGCCAGCAGCTCAACAGACAGGGGAAACTATGGCTACACCTTC CASSSTDRGNYGYTF
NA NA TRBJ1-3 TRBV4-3 TGCGCCAGCAGCCAAGAGGTTTTGGGCTCTGGAAACACCATATATTTT CASSQEVLGSGNTIYF
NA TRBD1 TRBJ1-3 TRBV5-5 TGTGCCAGCAGCTTGGGGGTCTCGACAGGGTCTAACATATATTTT CASSLGVSTGSNIYF
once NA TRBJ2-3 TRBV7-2 TGTGCCAGCAGCAAAAGGGCCTCGGATACGCAGTATTTT CASSKRASDTQYF
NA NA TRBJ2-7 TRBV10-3 TGTGCCATCAGGCTGGCGCAGGGGATTTCCGAGCAGTACTTC CAIRLAQGISEQYF
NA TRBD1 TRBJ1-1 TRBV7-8 TGTGCCAGCGATCCGGGACAGGGGATATTTACTGAAGCTTTCTTT CASDPGQGIFTEAFF
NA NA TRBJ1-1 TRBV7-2 TGTGCCAGCAGCTCACTATCAGAGATGGGCGATGCTTTCTTT CASSSLSEMGDAFF
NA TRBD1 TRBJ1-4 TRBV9 TGTGCCAGCAGCCTTCGGACAGGGCAGGGTGAAAAACTGTTTTTT CASSLRTGQGEKLFF
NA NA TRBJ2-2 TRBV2 TGTGCCAGCAAAGGCAGGGAAAAGGACGGGGAGCTGTTTTTT CASKGREKDGELFF
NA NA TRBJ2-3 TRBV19 TGTGCCAGTACCCACACAGATACGCAGTATTTT CASTHTDTQYF
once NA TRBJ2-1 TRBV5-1 TGCGCCAGCAGCTTGGCATACAGGAAAGAGGATGAGCAGTTCTTC CASSLAYRKEDEQFF
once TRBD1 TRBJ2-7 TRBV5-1 TGCGCCAGCAGCACGACAGGGGGACATTACGAGCAGTACTTC CASSTTGGHYEQYF
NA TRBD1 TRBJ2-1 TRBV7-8 TGTGCCAGCAACCAACAGGGGGATAGGAATGAGCAGTTCTTC CASNQQGDRNEQFF
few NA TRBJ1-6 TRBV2 TGTGCCAGCAGAGCCACAGGGTATCCAACCCTCCACTTT CASRATGYPTLHF
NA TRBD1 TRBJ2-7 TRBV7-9 TGTGCCAGCAACTGGACAGGTTATACCTACGAGCAGTACTTC CASNWTGYTYEQYF
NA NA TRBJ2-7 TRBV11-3 TGTGCCAGCAGCTTAGGAGCGGATGAGCAGTACTTC CASSLGADEQYF
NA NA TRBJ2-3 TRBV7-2 TGTGCCAGCAGCGCGGGACGTTTTCGGGGGGCGGGCACAGATACGCAGTATTTT CASSAGRFRGAGTDTQYF
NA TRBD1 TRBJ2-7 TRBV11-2 TGTGCCAGCAGCTTAGATCTCGGGACAGGTACCTACGAGCAGTACTTC CASSLDLGTGTYEQYF
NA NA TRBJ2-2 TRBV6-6 TGTGCCAGCAACCACAGGGACACCGGGGAGCTGTTTTTT CASNHRDTGELFF
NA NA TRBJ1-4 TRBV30 TGTGCCTGGAGTCAGAGGTCCTCCAGTGAAAAACTGTTTTTT CAWSQRSSSEKLFF
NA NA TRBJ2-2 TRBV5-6 TGTGCCAGCAGCCGCTCTTCCGGGGAGCTGTTTTTT CASSRSSGELFF
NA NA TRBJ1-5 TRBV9 TGTGCCAGCAGCCGCGGAACGGCTAGCAATCAGCCCCAGCATTTT CASSRGTASNQPQHF
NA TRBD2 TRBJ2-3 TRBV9 TGTGCCAGCAGCGTAGGAGTAGCGGGGGGTTACCGCACAGATACGCAGTATTTT CASSVGVAGGYRTDTQYF
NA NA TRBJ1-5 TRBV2 TGTGCCAGCAGGGACGGGTATAGCAATCAGCCCCAGCATTTT CASRDGYSNQPQHF
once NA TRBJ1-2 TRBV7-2 TGTGCCAGCAGCCTTACAGCTACCCCGGGGCCAGCTAACTATGGCTACACCTTC CASSLTATPGPANYGYTF
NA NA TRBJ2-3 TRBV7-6 TGTGCCAGCAGCTTAAAAATAGATACGCAGTATTTT CASSLKIDTQYF
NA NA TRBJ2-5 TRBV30 TGTGCCTGGAGTGTTGGTAGGGGTGAGGTAGAGACCCAGTACTTC CAWSVGRGEVETQYF
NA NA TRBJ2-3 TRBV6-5 TGTGCCAGCAGTTACTCAGCCGTGGGCGCAGATACGCAGTATTTT CASSYSAVGADTQYF
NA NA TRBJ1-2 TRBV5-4 TGTGCCAGCAGCCCTGCGGGGCCTTACTATGGCTACACCTTC CASSPAGPYYGYTF
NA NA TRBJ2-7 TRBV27 TGTGCCAGCCGTAGCGGTAGCTCCTACGAGCAGTACTTC CASRSGSSYEQYF
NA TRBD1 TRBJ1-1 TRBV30 TGTGCCTGGAGTGCCCACCGTACAGGGGGCACTGAAGCTTTCTTT CAWSAHRTGGTEAFF
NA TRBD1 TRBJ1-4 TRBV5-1 TGCGCCAGCAGCTTGGCCGGGACAGGGGATACAACTAATGAAAAACTGTTTTTT CASSLAGTGDTTNEKLFF
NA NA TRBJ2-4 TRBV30 TGTGCCTGGTCTGCAGGGGAGTCCAAAAACATTCAGTACTTC CAWSAGESKNIQYF
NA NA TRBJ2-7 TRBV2 TGTGCCAGCAGTGGAACAGATTCCTCCTACGAGCAGTACTTC CASSGTDSSYEQYF
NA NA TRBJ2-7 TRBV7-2 TGTGCCAGCAGCTTCTATACGTCCTACGAGCAGTACTTC CASSFYTSYEQYF
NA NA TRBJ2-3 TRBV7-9 TGTGCCAGCAGCTTGGACGGCAGGTCAGATACGCAGTATTTT CASSLDGRSDTQYF
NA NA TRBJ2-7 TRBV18 TGTGCCAGCTCACCCGAAAAGAGGGAGCAGTACTTC CASSPEKREQYF
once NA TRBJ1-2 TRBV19 TGTGCCAGTACCTCTAGCCGGGGACAAAATGGATACTACACCTTC CASTSSRGQNGYYTF
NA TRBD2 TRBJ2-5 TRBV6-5 TGTGCCAGCGCCCGCCAAGCGGGGGTCCAAGAGACCCAGTACTTC CASARQAGVQETQYF